This TCR beta chain was sequenced in a study of long-term antiretroviral therapy in people with HIV. The length of the CDR3 is 16 residues. It was version v3.0 of the immunoSEQ assay that was run at survey level. Clones were read by immunoSEQ multiplex PCR, and TCRdb kept only the in-frame ones, dropping some. The sample carries about 27,000 clones, roughly 82% recorded once. The sequencing here drew on unsorted PBMCs, taken 0.8 years before starting antiretroviral therapy. This clonotype was sampled from a man younger than 35 with HIV. The rearrangement links TRBV21-1 to TRBJ1-1; whether TRBD1, the table's D call, matches the DNA was not checked. TRBV21-1 is reported as a pseudogene. The DNA for the CDR3 is TGTGCCAGCAGCAAACAGGGGACGCTTGGGGACACTGAAGCTTTCTTT. This codes for CASSKQGTLGDTEAFF.